Each of the 18 T cell receptor beta chains below was sequenced from the same sample in a study of T cells after yellow fever vaccination (dated by TCRdb to the late 2010s). To prepare the library, 5' RACE was applied. These reads were obtained on an Illumina HiSeq 2500. TCRdb applied fastp at Q25 and MiXCR to the public reads, then kept only in-frame beta chains. All rows with the same CDR3 protein become a single entry with the most common DNA and genes. The sample table records 620,000 or so distinct CDR3 sequences; 9% to 15% of these occur just once. The top ten clones comprise about 16% of the sample. The sample's treatment or condition label is to be understood as: live attenuated yellow fever vaccine strain. Sequenced here: PBMCs, sampled on the day of the yellow fever booster vaccination. The receptors shown here come from a man aged 30 to 39 who received the YFV17D yellow fever vaccine.

The sample holds many counts of this clonotype. This chain joins TRBV14 and TRBJ2-1; D remains ambiguous. Germline values: CDR1 SGHDN, CDR2 FVKESK. The CDR3 length is 13 residues. With 1 base removed from V and 11 bases from J, the gap between germline ends came to 12 bases. Written as DNA, the CDR3 is TGTGCCAGCAGCCAAGGCGCGGCGGAGAAGCAGTTCTTC. It specifies CASSQGAAEKQFF.

This clonotype was counted only a few times. This chain links TRBV11-2 with TRBJ2-1, with TRBD2 matching 9 bases. CDR1 SGHAT and CDR2 FQNNGV come from the germline V gene. V shed 1 base and J 5 bases; nucleotides not matched to a gene: 12. The CDR3 has 18 amino acids. The DNA for the CDR3 is TGTGCCAGCAGCTTAGGGGCGGGAGGGCCGCGGGGGGACAATGAGCAGTTCTTC. Its protein product is CASSLGAGGPRGDNEQFF.

The chain uses TRBV12-3 or TRBV12-4 and TRBJ2-7, with D perhaps matching TRBD2 (6 bases). The ends were cut back, 7 bases at V and 6 bases at J, with 16 bases in the middle. The CDR3 totals 13 residues. CDR3 sequence reads: CASTYKGGTEQYF. The CDR3 nucleotides are TGTGCCAGCACTTACAAGGGAGGTACCGAGCAGTACTTC.

This clonotype was seen a few times. The rearrangement uses TRBV12-3 or TRBV12-4 and TRBJ2-4; 8 nucleotides line up with TRBD2. V lost 9 bases to trimming and J lost 2 bases; unmatched junction nucleotides: 6. CDR3 length: 14 residues. CDR3 region: CASRRGGTKNIQYF. DNA for the CDR3: TGTGCCAGTCGCCGGGGGGGAACCAAAAACATTCAGTACTTC.

This sequence joins TRBV7-9 and TRBJ1-1; D call uncertain. The CDR3 is made up of 12 amino acids. V lost 1 base, J lost 7 bases, and 7 bases lay in between. Looked up from germline, CDR1 is SEHNR and CDR2 is FQNEAQ (reference sequence). CDR3 sequence: CASSLVQYEAFF. In nucleotides, the CDR3 is TGTGCCAGCAGCTTAGTCCAGTATGAAGCTTTCTTT.

This clonotype was counted ten times or more. The J gene is TRBJ2-3, the V gene TRBV12-3 or TRBV12-4; D remains unclear. Trimming took 8 bases from V and 1 from J, leaving 4 bases between them. The CDR3 length is 11 residues. The CDR3 DNA follows: TGTGCCAGCCAGGGCACAGATACGCAGTATTTT. Its protein product is CASQGTDTQYF.

This clonotype was observed a few times. The V call is TRBV7-9, the J call TRBJ2-7; 10 nucleotides line up with TRBD1. J gave up 2 bases and V 6 bases, and 4 bases lay outside the gene matches. Germline V CDR1 and CDR2: SEHNR, FQNEAQ (reference sequence). The CDR3 loop spans 14 amino acids. CDR3 in amino acids: CASSRQGAPYEQYF. CDR3 coding DNA: TGTGCCAGCAGTCGACAGGGGGCTCCCTACGAGCAGTACTTC. The full variable domain, rest sourced from reference TRBV7-9 and TRBJ2-7, is DTGVSQNPRHKITKRGQNVTFRCDPISEHNRLYWYRQTLGQGPEFLTYFQNEAQLEKSRLLSDRFSAERPKGSFSTLEIQRTEQGDSAMYLCASSRQGAPYEQYFGPGTRLTVT.

This clonotype was seen repeatedly, ten times or more. The J gene is TRBJ2-5, the V gene TRBV10-3, with unresolved D. Deletions cut 10 bases from V and 2 bases from J, with 14 bases between. The CDR3 loop spans 13 amino acids. The V gene's germline CDR1 is ENHRY and CDR2 SYGVKD. The CDR3: CATASGAQETQYF. DNA of the CDR3: TGTGCCACCGCCTCAGGAGCACAAGAGACCCAGTACTTC.

This chain joins TRBV5-1 and TRBJ2-7; D is possibly TRBD1 (5 bases). V lost 0 bases, J lost 2 bases, and 15 bases lay in between. This CDR3 contains 16 residues. The germline CDR1 and CDR2 sequences are SGHRS and YFSETQ. CDR3 sequence (DNA): TGCGCCAGCAGCTTGGGCGTGAGTAGACAGCCCTACGAGCAGTACTTC. It yields the protein CASSLGVSRQPYEQYF.

The chain uses TRBV9 and TRBJ2-1; 7 bases align to TRBD1. CDR3 length equals 18 residues. The germline gives CDR1 SGDLS, CDR2 YYNGEE. The junction had 9 bases not matched to a gene; V was cut back by 0 bases and J by 0 bases. In DNA form, the CDR3 reads TGTGCCAGCAGCGTAGACATAGGGGGCAGGAGCTCCTACAATGAGCAGTTCTTC. Translation: CASSVDIGGRSSYNEQFF.

The chain joins TRBV9 to TRBJ2-5; a weak D match, TRBD2 (6 bases). Germline CDR1 and CDR2: SGDLS and YYNGEE. The CDR3 loop spans 15 amino acids. V was pared by 3 bases and J by 1 base, with 13 bases between. CDR3 amino acids: CASSEAPGGQETQYF. Here the CDR3 DNA reads TGTGCCAGCAGCGAGGCCCCCGGGGGCCAAGAGACCCAGTACTTC.

This clonotype was detected a few times. The genes are TRBV27 and TRBJ2-7; D might be TRBD1 (6 bases). The germline V gene encodes CDR1 MNHEY and CDR2 SMNVEV (reference sequence). This CDR3 is 14 amino acids long. V dropped 4 bases and J dropped 3 bases, with 13 bases sitting between them. CDR3 sequence (DNA): TGTGCCAGCAGTTCATACACAGGGAACTACGAGCAGTACTTC. It specifies CASSSYTGNYEQYF.

This clonotype has just a few counts. The rearrangement links TRBV5-5 to TRBJ1-6, with D possibly TRBD1 on 6 matching bases. There are 16 residues in the CDR3. CDR1 is SGHKS and CDR2 is YYEKEE in the germline V gene (reference sequence). Trimming left V 1 base short and J 1 base short, with 9 bases between. The CDR3 loop is CASSLLGGSYNSPLHF. CDR3 bases: TGTGCCAGCAGCTTGTTAGGGGGATCCTATAATTCACCCCTCCACTTT. Based on the CDR3 plus reference TRBV5-5 and TRBJ1-6, the full variable domain is DAGVTQSPTHLIKTRGQQVTLRCSPISGHKSVSWYQQVLGQGPQFIFQYYEKEERGRGNFPDRFSARQFPNYSSELNVNALLLGDSALYLCASSLLGGSYNSPLHFGNGTRLTVT.

This clonotype was seen at least ten times. The chain has TRBV20-1 and TRBJ2-7, with 7 bases aligning to TRBD2. CDR3 length: 13 residues. The V gene's germline CDR1 is DFQATT and CDR2 SNEGSKA (reference sequence). V gave up 2 bases and J gave up 8 bases; unmatched junction bases: 9. This CDR3 reads CSARSSSGSKQYF. The CDR3 nucleotides read TGCAGTGCTAGAAGCAGTAGCGGGTCGAAGCAGTACTTC.

A few counts support this clonotype. The CDR3 DNA follows: TGTGCCACCAGCAGCAATCCCTTAATAAACACTGAAGCTTTCTTT. Protein sequence: CATSSNPLINTEAFF. The chain employs TRBV15 and TRBJ1-1; D is undetermined. CDR1 is LNHNV, CDR2 YYDKDF, per germline (reference sequence). The CDR3 has 15 residues. Trimming stripped 3 bases from V and 2 bases from J, with 13 bases between. Variable domain in full (rest from reference TRBV15 and TRBJ1-1): DAMVIQNPRYQVTQFGKPVTLSCSQTLNHNVMYWYQQKSSQAPKLLFHYYDKDFNNEADTPDNFQSRRPNTSFCFLDIRSPGLGDTAMYLCATSSNPLINTEAFFGQGTRLTVV.

DNA for the CDR3: TGCAGTGCTAGGGGGGTAGCGGGAGTGTCAGAGACCCAGTACTTC. Protein: CSARGVAGVSETQYF. The rearrangement uses TRBV20-1 and TRBJ2-5; 9 bases are a match to TRBD2. Trimming cost V 3 bases and J 4 bases; bases outside gene matches: 9. The CDR3 length is 15 residues. Germline V CDR1 and CDR2: DFQATT, SNEGSKA (reference sequence).

In its sample, this clonotype was seen a few times. This rearrangement joins TRBV24-1 to TRBJ2-2, with D hard to call. Germline lookup yields CDR1 KGHDR and CDR2 SFDVKD. This CDR3 is 15 amino acids long. The V and J ends lost 0 bases and 6 bases respectively, with 10 bases between them. The CDR3 region has the DNA TGTGCCACCAGTGATTTGAACCAAGACGCCGGGGAGCTGTTTTTT. Amino acid sequence: CATSDLNQDAGELFF.

This clonotype was counted between two and nine times. The rearrangement links TRBV28 to TRBJ1-3; D is possibly TRBD1 (5 bases). Deletions cut 6 bases from V and 4 bases from J, with 10 bases between. The germline gives CDR1 MDHEN, CDR2 SYDVKM. The CDR3 has 13 amino acids. Here the CDR3 DNA reads TGTGCCAGCAGAAATTACAGGGGAAACACCATATATTTT. This codes for CASRNYRGNTIYF.